This T cell receptor beta chain is from a study of blood T cell repertoires in COVID-19. Study at large: In each case, the material was cDNA or gDNA derived from T cells, B-cell-depleted T cells, or PBMCs.

Authors' processing steps: Nucleated cell counts were estimated from reference gene primer amplification. This table comes from immunoSEQ multiplex PCR, and its TCRdb copy is limited to in-frame clones, with some not included. The DNA gave D and trimming, while V, J and clone size come from that table. The sample contains just over 650,000 clones, just under 90% of which appear only once. The CDR3 loop spans 13 amino acids. V shed 5 bases and J shed 3 bases, with 11 bases lying between them. Germline V CDR1 and CDR2: MNHEY, SVGEGT. The TCR sequence derives from a woman aged 18-29 years with acute or convalescent COVID-19. Sequencing input: peripheral blood. This chain joins TRBV6-2 or TRBV6-3 and TRBJ2-7, with a possible D match to TRBD2 (5 bases). The CDR3 here is CASSGWTGYEQYF. DNA of the CDR3: TGTGCCAGCAGTGGCTGGACTGGCTACGAGCAGTACTTC.